The 15 T cell receptor beta chains presented below share a single source sample, sequenced in a study of blood T cells in healthy people across ages. A sample-barcoded 5' primer and a J-beta primer mix were used in a second PCR of roughly 6 to 11 cycles. TCRdb analysed the 5' RACE reads with MiXCR anew, one entry per CDR3 protein. The table lists fewer than 2 million distinct CDR3 sequences, 39% of them singletons. What was sequenced was blood. The receptor set was obtained from a human donor in good health.

This clonotype was detected only a few times. This chain connects TRBV27 to TRBJ2-1, with 13 bases matching TRBD2. The V gene end was trimmed by 5 bases and the J gene end by 4 bases; junction bases not matched to a gene: 8. The CDR3 runs to 17 residues. Germline CDR1 reads MNHEY; CDR2 reads SMNVEV (reference sequence). The CDR3 DNA follows: TGTGCCAGCAGTCCTAGGACTAGCGGGGGACGTTACAATGAGCAGTTCTTC. Its translation: CASSPRTSGGRYNEQFF.

The chain uses TRBV29-1 and TRBJ2-2; the match to TRBD1 covers 9 bases. Germline CDR1 SQVTM, CDR2 ANQGSEA. CDR3 length: 16 amino acids. Trimming at V came to 4 bases and at J to 6 bases, leaving 12 bases not matched to a gene. The CDR3 spells CSVAAPGQGTAGELFF. CDR3 in DNA: TGCAGCGTTGCTGCCCCGGGACAGGGAACCGCCGGGGAGCTGTTTTTT.

This chain uses TRBV20-1 with TRBJ1-4; D possibly corresponds to TRBD1 (6 bases). V was clipped by 6 bases and J by 2 bases, with 10 bases between them. Germline CDR1 is DFQATT and CDR2 is SNEGSKA (reference sequence). The length of the CDR3 is 13 residues. CDR3: CSAVDRTNEKLFF. The CDR3 bases are TGCAGTGCCGTCGACAGGACTAATGAAAAACTGTTTTTT.

This clonotype was counted a few times. For the CDR3, the DNA is TGTGCCAGCAGCGTGAAGGGTAGTGGGGCCTACAAGCAGTACTTC. This codes for CASSVKGSGAYKQYF. The J gene is TRBJ2-5, the V gene TRBV9, with a possible D match to TRBD1 (5 bases). Trimming removed 2 bases from V and 11 bases from J, with 22 bases in between. The CDR3 is 15 amino acids. Germline values: CDR1 SGDLS, CDR2 YYNGEE.

This clonotype was detected once. The J gene is TRBJ1-6, the V gene TRBV4-1, with D unclear. Between the trimmed V and J ends, which lost 0 bases and 8 bases, there was a span of 11 bases. Per the germline V gene, CDR1 is MGHRA and CDR2 is YSYEKL. The CDR3 runs 15 residues. The DNA of the CDR3 is TGCGCCAGCAGCCAAGATTCTGCGGACGATTCACCCCTCCACTTT. Its protein is CASSQDSADDSPLHF.

This rearrangement joins TRBV27 to TRBJ2-1; 7 bases are a match to TRBD1. Per germline, CDR1 MNHEY and CDR2 SMNVEV (reference sequence). The CDR3 extends over 15 amino acids. The V segment lost 0 bases and the J segment 6 bases; nucleotides outside the gene matches: 5. The CDR3 sequence is CASSLSYRDSNEQFF. The CDR3 nucleotides are TGTGCCAGCAGTTTATCCTACAGGGACAGCAATGAGCAGTTCTTC.

In its sample, this clonotype was seen a few times. The chain carries TRBV6-6 and TRBJ2-1; D ambiguous. Germline values: CDR1 MNHNY, CDR2 SVGAGI (reference sequence). Trimming removed 6 bases at V and 9 bases at J, with 12 bases between. The CDR3 is 12 amino acids. The CDR3: CASSSWSGEQFF. The CDR3, as DNA: TGTGCCAGCAGCTCTTGGAGTGGTGAGCAGTTCTTC.

V usage is TRBV12-3 or TRBV12-4 and J usage is TRBJ2-1; D gene ambiguous. The ends were cut back, 6 bases at V and 9 bases at J, with 9 bases in the middle. The CDR3 is 11 residues long. The CDR3, as DNA: TGTGCCAGCAGCTATGATCTTGAGCAGTTCTTC. This sequence encodes CASSYDLEQFF.

This clonotype occurred a few times. V gene TRBV11-1 combines with J gene TRBJ2-5, with 7 bases lining up with TRBD1. This CDR3 contains 16 residues. After removal of 1 base from V and 5 bases from J, the junction contained 10 bases not matched to a gene. The germline CDR1 and CDR2 sequences are SGHAT and FQDESV (reference sequence). The CDR3 sequence: CASSLDTGDWMETQYF. The DNA of the CDR3 is TGTGCCAGCAGCTTAGATACAGGGGATTGGATGGAGACCCAGTACTTC.

V usage is TRBV29-1 and J usage is TRBJ2-3, with D perhaps matching TRBD1 or TRBD2 (7 bases each). The V end lost 7 bases, the J end lost 3 bases, and 20 bases lay between the germline ends. Germline-derived CDR1 and CDR2 are SQVTM and ANQGSEA. The CDR3 is 15 amino acids. CDR3 region: CSAQGTAGRTDTQYF. The CDR3 nucleotides read TGCAGCGCCCAAGGGACAGCGGGGAGGACAGATACGCAGTATTTT.

J is TRBJ1-2 and V is TRBV28; no firm D call. This CDR3 spans 12 amino acids. Germline V CDR1 and CDR2: MDHEN, SYDVKM. V was shortened by 2 bases and J by 5 bases, with 6 bases between the two germline ends. The CDR3 sequence: CASSLNKYGYTF. The CDR3, as DNA: TGTGCCAGCAGTTTAAACAAGTATGGCTACACCTTC.

This clonotype has only a few counts. This chain uses TRBV5-1 with TRBJ1-1; possibly TRBD1 for D (5 bases). The V end was cut by 2 bases, the J end by 4 bases, with 18 bases between. CDR3 size: 16 residues. Per germline, CDR1 SGHRS and CDR2 YFSETQ. CDR3 sequence (DNA): TGCGCCAGCAGCTTCAGTCCCGGGGCCGAGGGCACTGAAGCTTTCTTT. Its translation: CASSFSPGAEGTEAFF.

The J gene is TRBJ2-1, the V gene TRBV12-3 or TRBV12-4, with a tentative D call TRBD1 (5 bases). The CDR3 spans 15 residues. The V and J ends lost 6 bases and 4 bases respectively, with 16 bases between them. The CDR3 protein is CASRGGHIDYNEQFF. CDR3 coding DNA: TGTGCCAGCAGGGGCGGACATATCGATTACAATGAGCAGTTCTTC.

This clonotype was seen only a few times. This chain joins TRBV20-1 and TRBJ2-7; D is unresolved. The J call is doubtful: the DNA matches TRBJ2-5 better. CDR3 length: 14 residues. Germline V CDR1 and CDR2: DFQATT, SNEGSKA (reference sequence). The CDR3 DNA reads as TGCAGTGCTACCCCTACGGTAGTGGGGGAGACCCAGTACTTC. Its translation: CSATPTVVGETQYF.

This chain uses TRBV28 with TRBJ1-2; D uncertain. CDR1 is MDHEN and CDR2 is SYDVKM in the germline V gene. Trimming shortened V by 6 bases and J by 4 bases, and 18 bases separated the two germline ends. This CDR3 is 15 amino acids long. CDR3 loop: CASSPLGPDLYGYTF. The DNA for the CDR3 is TGTGCCAGCAGCCCTTTAGGGCCCGACCTCTATGGCTACACCTTC.